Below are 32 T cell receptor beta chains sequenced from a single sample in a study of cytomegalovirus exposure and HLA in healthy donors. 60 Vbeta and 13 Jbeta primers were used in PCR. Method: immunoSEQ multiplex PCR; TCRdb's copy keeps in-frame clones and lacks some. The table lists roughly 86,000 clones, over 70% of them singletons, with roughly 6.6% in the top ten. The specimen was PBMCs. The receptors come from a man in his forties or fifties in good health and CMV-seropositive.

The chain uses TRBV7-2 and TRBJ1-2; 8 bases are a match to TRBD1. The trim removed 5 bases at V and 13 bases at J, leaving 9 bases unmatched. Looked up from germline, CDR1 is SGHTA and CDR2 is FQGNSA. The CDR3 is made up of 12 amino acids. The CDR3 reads CASSALTGVTTF. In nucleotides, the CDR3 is TGTGCCAGCAGCGCATTGACAGGGGTTACCACCTTC.

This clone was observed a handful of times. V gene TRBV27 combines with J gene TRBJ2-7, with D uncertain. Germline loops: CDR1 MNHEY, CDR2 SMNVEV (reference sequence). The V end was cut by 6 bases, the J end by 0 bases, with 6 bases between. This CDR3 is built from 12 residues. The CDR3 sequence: CASSTSSYEQYF. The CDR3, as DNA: TGTGCCAGCAGCACCAGCTCCTACGAGCAGTACTTC.

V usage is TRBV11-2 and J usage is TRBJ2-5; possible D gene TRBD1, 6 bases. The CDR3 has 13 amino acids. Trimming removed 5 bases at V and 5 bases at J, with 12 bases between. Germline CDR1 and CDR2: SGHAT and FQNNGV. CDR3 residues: CASSEYRAETQYF. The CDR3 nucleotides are TGTGCCAGCAGCGAATACAGGGCTGAGACCCAGTACTTC.

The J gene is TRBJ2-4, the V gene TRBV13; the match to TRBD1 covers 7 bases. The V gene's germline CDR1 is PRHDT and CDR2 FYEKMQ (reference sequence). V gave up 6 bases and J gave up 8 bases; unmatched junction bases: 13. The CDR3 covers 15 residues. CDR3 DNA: TGTGCCAGCAGAACAGGGGCCGCCAACCCCTACATTCAGTACTTC. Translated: CASRTGAANPYIQYF.

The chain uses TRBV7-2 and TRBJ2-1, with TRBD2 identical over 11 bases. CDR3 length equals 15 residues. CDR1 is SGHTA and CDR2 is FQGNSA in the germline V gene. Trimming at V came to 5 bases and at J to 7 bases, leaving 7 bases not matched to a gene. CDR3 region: CASSPEPSGGNEQFF. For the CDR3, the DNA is TGTGCCAGCAGCCCAGAGCCTAGCGGGGGGAATGAGCAGTTCTTC.

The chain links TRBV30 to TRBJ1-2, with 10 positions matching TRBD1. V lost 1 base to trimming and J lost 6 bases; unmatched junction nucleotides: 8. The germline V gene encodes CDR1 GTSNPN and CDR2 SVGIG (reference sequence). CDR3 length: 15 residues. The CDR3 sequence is CAWSARQTGGNGYTF. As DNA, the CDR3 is TGTGCCTGGAGTGCCCGACAGACAGGGGGCAATGGCTACACCTTC.

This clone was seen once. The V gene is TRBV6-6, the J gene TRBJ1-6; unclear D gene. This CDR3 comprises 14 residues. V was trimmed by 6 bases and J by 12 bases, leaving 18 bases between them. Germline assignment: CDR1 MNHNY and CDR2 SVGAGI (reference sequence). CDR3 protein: CASSPEGAPLPLHF. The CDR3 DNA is TGTGCCAGCAGCCCCGAGGGCGCCCCACTACCCCTCCACTTT.

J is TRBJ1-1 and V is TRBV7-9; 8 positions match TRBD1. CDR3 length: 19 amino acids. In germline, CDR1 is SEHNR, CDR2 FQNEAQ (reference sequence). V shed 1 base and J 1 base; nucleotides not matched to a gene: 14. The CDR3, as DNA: TGTGCCAGCAGCTTAGGGACAGGGTTTCGAGGGGTGGAGAACACTGAAGCTTTCTTT. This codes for CASSLGTGFRGVENTEAFF.

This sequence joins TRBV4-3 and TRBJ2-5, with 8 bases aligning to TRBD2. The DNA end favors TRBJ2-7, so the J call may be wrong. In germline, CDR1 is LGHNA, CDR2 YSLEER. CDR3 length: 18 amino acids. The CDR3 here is CASSQDYWRGADSYEQYF. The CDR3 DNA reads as TGCGCCAGCAGCCAAGATTACTGGCGGGGGGCCGACTCCTACGAGCAGTACTTC.

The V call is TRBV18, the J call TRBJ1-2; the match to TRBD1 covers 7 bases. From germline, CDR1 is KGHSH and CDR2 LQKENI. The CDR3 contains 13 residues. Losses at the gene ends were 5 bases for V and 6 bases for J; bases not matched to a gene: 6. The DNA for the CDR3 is TGTGCCAGCTCATCTAACAGGGGCGATGGCTACACCTTC. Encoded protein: CASSSNRGDGYTF. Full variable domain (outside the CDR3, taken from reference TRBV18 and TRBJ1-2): NAGVMQNPRHLVRRRGQEARLRCSPMKGHSHVYWYRQLPEEGLKFMVYLQKENIIDESGMPKERFSAEFPKEGPSILRIQQVVRGDSAAYFCASSSNRGDGYTFGSGTRLTVV.

CDR3 residues: CASSPRGVNEQFF. The CDR3, as DNA: TGTGCCAGCAGCCCCCGGGGGGTCAATGAGCAGTTCTTC. The genes are TRBV5-5 and TRBJ2-1; TRBD2 matches at 7 bases. V dropped 4 bases and J dropped 6; count of bases not matched to a gene: 4. From germline, CDR1 is SGHKS and CDR2 YYEKEE (reference sequence). CDR3 size: 13 residues.

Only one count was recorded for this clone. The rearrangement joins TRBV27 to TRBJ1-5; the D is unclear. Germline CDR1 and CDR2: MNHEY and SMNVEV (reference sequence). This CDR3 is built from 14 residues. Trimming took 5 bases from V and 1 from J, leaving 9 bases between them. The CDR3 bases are TGTGCCAGCAGTAGCCGGAGAAGCAATCAGCCCCAGCATTTT. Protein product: CASSSRRSNQPQHF.

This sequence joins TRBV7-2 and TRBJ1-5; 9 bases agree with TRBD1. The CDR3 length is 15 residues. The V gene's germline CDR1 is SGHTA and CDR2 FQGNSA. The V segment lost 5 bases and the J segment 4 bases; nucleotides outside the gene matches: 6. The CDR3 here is CASSMRTGVNQPQHF. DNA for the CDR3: TGTGCCAGCAGCATGAGGACAGGGGTAAATCAGCCCCAGCATTTT.

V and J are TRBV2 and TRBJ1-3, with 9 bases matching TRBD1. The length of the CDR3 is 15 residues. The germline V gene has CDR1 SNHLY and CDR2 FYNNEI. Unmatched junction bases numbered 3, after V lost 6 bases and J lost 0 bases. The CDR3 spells CASRGQGSSGNTIYF. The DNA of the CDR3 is TGTGCCAGCAGGGGACAGGGTAGCTCTGGAAACACCATATATTTT. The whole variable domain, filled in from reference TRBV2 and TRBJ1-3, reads EPEVTQTPSHQVTQMGQEVILRCVPISNHLYFYWYRQILGQKVEFLVSFYNNEISEKSEIFDDQFSVERPDGSNFTLKIRSTKLEDSAMYFCASRGQGSSGNTIYFGEGSWLTVV.

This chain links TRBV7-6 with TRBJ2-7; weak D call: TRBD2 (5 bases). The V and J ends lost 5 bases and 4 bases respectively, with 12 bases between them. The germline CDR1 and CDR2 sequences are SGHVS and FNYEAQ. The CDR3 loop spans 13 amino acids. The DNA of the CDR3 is TGTGCCAGCAGCCCCGGTGAGGGATACGAGCAGTACTTC. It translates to CASSPGEGYEQYF.

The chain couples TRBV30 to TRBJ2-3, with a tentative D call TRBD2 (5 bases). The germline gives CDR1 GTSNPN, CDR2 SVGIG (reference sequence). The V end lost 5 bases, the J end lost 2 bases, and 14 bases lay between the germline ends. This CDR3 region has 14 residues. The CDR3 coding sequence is TGTGCCTGGCAGAGAGGGTTTAACACAGATACGCAGTATTTT. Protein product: CAWQRGFNTDTQYF.

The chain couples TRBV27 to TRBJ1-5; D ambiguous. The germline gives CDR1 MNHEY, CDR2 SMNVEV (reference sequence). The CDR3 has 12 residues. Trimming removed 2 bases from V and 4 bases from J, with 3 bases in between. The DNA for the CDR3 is TGTGCCAGCAGTTTACCGAATCAGCCCCAGCATTTT. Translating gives CASSLPNQPQHF.

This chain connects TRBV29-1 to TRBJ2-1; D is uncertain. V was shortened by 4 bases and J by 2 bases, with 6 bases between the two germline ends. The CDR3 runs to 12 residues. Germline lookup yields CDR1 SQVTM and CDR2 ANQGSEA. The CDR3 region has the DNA TGCAGCGTTGGAGACACCTACAATGAGCAGTTCTTC. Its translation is CSVGDTYNEQFF.

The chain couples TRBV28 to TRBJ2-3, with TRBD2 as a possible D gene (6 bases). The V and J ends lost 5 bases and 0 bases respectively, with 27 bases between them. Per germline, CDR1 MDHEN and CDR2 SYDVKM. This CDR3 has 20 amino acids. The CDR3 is CASSSGGLPPGGISTDTQYF. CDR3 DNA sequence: TGTGCCAGCAGTAGTGGGGGACTTCCACCCGGGGGTATTAGCACAGATACGCAGTATTTT. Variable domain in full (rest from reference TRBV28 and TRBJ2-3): DVKVTQSSRYLVKRTGEKVFLECVQDMDHENMFWYRQDPGLGLRLIYFSYDVKMKEKGDIPEGYSVSREKKERFSLILESASTNQTSMYLCASSSGGLPPGGISTDTQYFGPGTRLTVL.

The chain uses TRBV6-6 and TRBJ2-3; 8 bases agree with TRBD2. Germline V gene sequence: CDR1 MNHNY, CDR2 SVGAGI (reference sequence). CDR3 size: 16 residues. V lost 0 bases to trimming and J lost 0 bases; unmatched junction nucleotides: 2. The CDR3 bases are TGTGCCAGCAGTTACTCTGAGCGGGGGAGCACAGATACGCAGTATTTT. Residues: CASSYSERGSTDTQYF.

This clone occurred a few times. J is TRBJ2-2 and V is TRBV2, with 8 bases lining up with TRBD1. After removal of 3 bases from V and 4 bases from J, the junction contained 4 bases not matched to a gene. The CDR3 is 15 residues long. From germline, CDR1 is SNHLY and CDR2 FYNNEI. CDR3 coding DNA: TGTGCCAGCAGTGAGACAGGGGAAAGCACCGGGGAGCTGTTTTTT. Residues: CASSETGESTGELFF.

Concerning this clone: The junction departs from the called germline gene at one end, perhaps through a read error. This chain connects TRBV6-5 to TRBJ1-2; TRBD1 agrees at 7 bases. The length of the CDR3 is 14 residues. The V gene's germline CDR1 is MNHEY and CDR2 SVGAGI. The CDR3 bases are TGTGCCAGCAGTAACCCGGGACAGAGGACTGGCTACCCCTTC. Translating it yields CASSNPGQRTGYPF.

CDR3 loop: CASSQGTGYSFEQYF. The CDR3 DNA reads as TGCGCCAGCAGCCAAGGGACAGGGTACTCCTTTGAGCAGTACTTC. This sequence joins TRBV4-3 and TRBJ2-7, with TRBD1 matching over 8 bases. Germline assignment: CDR1 LGHNA and CDR2 YSLEER. Unmatched junction bases numbered 9, after V lost 1 base and J lost 7 bases. CDR3 size: 15 residues.

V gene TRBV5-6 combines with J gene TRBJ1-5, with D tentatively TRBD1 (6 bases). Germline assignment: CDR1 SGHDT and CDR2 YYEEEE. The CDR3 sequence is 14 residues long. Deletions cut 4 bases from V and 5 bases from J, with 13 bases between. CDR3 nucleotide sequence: TGTGCCAGCAGCGTCGTCGGACAGTATCAGCCCCAGCATTTT. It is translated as CASSVVGQYQPQHF. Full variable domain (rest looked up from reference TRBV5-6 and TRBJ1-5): DAGVTQSPTHLIKTRGQQVTLRCSPKSGHDTVSWYQQALGQGPQFIFQYYEEEERQRGNFPDRFSGHQFPNYSSELNVNALLLGDSALYLCASSVVGQYQPQHFGDGTRLSIL.

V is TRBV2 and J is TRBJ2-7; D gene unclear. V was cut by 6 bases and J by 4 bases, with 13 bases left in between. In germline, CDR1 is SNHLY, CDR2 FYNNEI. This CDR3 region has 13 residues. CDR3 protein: CASSDIDPYEQYF. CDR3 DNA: TGTGCCAGCAGCGACATTGACCCTTACGAGCAGTACTTC.

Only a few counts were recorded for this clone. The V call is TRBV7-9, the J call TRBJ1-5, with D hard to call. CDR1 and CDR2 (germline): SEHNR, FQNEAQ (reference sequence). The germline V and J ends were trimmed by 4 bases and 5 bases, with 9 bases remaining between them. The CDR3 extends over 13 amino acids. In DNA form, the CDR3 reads TGTGCCAGCAGCTCCTCTATGGATCAGCCCCAGCATTTT. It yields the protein CASSSSMDQPQHF.

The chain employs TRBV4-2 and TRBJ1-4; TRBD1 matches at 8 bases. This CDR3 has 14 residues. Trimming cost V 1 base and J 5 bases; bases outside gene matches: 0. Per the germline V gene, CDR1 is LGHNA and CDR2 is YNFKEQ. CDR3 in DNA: TGTGCCAGCAGCCAAGGGACAGGGAATGAAAAACTGTTTTTT. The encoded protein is CASSQGTGNEKLFF.

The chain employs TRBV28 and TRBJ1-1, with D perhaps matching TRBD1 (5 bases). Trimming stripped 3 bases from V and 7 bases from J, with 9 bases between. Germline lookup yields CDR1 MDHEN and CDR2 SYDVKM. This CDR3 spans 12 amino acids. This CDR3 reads CASSFGGFEAFF. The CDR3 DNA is TGTGCCAGCAGTTTCGGGGGGTTTGAAGCTTTCTTT.

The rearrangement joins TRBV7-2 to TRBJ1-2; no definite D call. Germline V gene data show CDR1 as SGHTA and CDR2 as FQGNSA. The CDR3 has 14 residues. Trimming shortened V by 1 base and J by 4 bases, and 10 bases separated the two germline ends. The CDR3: CASSLDSNSYGYTF. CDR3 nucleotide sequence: TGTGCCAGCAGCTTAGACAGTAACTCCTATGGCTACACCTTC.

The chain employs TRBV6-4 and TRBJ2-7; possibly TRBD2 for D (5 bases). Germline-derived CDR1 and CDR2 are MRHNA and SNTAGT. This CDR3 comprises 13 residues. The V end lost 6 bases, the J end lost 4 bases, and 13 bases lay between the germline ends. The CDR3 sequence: CASSADWGYEQYF. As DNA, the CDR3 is TGTGCCAGCAGCGCGGACTGGGGTTACGAGCAGTACTTC.

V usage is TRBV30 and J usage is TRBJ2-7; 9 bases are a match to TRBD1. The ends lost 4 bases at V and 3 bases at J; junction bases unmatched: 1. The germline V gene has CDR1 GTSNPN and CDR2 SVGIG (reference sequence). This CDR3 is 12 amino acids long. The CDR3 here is CAWNRGLYEQYF. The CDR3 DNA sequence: TGTGCCTGGAACAGGGGGCTCTACGAGCAGTACTTC.

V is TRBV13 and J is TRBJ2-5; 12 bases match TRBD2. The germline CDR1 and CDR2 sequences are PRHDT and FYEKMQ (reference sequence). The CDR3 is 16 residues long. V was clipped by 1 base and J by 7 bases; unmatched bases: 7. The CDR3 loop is CASSLVLAGGQSTQYF. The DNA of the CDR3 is TGTGCCAGCAGCTTAGTCCTAGCGGGGGGGCAATCGACCCAGTACTTC.